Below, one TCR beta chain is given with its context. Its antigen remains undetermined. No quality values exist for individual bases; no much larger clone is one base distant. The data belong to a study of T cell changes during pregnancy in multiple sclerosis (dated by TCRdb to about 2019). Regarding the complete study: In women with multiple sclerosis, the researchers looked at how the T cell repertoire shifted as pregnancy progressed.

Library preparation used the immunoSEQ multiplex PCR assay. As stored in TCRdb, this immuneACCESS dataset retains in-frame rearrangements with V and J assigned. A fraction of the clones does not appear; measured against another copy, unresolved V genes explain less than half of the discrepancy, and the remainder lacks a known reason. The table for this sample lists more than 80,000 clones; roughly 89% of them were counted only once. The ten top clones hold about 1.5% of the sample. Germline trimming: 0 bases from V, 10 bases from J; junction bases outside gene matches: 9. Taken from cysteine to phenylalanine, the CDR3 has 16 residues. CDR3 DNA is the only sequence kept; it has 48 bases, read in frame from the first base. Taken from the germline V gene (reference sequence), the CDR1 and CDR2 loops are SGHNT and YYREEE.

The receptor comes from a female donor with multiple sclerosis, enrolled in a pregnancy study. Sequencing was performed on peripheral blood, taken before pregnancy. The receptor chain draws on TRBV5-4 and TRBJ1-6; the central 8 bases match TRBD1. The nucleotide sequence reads TGTGCCAGCAGCTTGGTCACCGGGACAGGAGGATCACCCCTCCACTTT. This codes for CASSLVTGTGGSPLHF.